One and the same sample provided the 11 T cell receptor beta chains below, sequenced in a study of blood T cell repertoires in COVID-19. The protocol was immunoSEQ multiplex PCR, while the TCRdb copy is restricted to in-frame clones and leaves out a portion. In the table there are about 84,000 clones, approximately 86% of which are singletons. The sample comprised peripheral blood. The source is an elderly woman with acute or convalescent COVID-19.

This CDR3 is CASSLGTPTDTQYF. CDR3 in DNA: TGCGCCAGCAGCTTGGGGACACCCACAGATACGCAGTATTTT. The chain employs TRBV5-1 and TRBJ2-3; D possibly corresponds to TRBD1 (5 bases). Looked up from germline, CDR1 is SGHRS and CDR2 is YFSETQ. The CDR3 covers 14 residues. V lost 0 bases to trimming and J lost 2 bases, with 7 bases between them.

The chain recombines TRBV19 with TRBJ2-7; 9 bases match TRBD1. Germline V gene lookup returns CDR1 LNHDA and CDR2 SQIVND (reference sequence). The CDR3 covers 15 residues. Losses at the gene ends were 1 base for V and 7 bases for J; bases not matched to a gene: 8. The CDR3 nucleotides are TGTGCCAGTAGTATAGCCTCCGGGACAGGGAATGAGCAGTACTTC. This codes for CASSIASGTGNEQYF.

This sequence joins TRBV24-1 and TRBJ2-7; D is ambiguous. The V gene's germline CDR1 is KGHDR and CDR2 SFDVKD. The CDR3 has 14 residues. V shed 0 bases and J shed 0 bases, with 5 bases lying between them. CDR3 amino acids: CATSDLPISYEQYF. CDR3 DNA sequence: TGTGCCACCAGTGATTTGCCCATCTCCTACGAGCAGTACTTC.

As DNA, the CDR3 is TGTGCCAGCTTCTTCCTAGCGGGATCGAATGAGCAGTTCTTC. Its translation is CASFFLAGSNEQFF. The chain has TRBV2 and TRBJ2-1; TRBD2 agrees at 9 bases. CDR1 is SNHLY, CDR2 FYNNEI, per germline. The CDR3 is made up of 14 amino acids. V lost 8 bases, J lost 7 bases, and 9 bases stayed unmatched. Together with reference TRBV2 and TRBJ2-1, the CDR3 gives the full variable domain: EPEVTQTPSHQVTQMGQEVILRCVPISNHLYFYWYRQILGQKVEFLVSFYNNEISEKSEIFDDQFSVERPDGSNFTLKIRSTKLEDSAMYFCASFFLAGSNEQFFGPGTRLTVL.

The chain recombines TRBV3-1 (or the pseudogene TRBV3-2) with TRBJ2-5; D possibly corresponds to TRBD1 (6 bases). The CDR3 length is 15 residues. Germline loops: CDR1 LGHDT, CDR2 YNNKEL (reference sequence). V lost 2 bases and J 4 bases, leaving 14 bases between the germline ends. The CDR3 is CASSQTSGALETQYF. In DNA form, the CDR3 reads TGTGCCAGCAGCCAAACGTCAGGGGCTTTAGAGACCCAGTACTTC.

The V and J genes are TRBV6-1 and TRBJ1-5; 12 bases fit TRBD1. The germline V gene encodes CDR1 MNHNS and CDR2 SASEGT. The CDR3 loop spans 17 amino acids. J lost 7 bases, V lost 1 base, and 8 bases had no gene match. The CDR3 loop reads CASSEGLGQGARQPQHF. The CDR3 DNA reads TGTGCCAGCAGTGAAGGTTTGGGACAGGGGGCTCGACAGCCCCAGCATTTT.

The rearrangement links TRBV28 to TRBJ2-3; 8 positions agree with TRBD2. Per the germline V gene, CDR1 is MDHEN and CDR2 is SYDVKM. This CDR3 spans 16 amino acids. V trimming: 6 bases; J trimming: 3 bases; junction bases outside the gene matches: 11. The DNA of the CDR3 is TGTGCCAGCAGAGAACTTAGCGGGAAGATAACAGATACGCAGTATTTT. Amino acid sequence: CASRELSGKITDTQYF.

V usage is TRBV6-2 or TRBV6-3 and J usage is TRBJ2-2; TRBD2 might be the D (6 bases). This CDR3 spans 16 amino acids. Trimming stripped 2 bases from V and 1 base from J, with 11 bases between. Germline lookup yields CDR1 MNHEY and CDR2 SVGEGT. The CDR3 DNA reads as TGTGCCAGCAGTTACGTTTTGCGGGGGAACACCGGGGAGCTGTTTTTT. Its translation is CASSYVLRGNTGELFF.

CDR3 in amino acids: CASSIQQSNSPLHF. The CDR3 DNA reads as TGTGCCAGTAGTATCCAACAGAGTAATTCACCCCTCCACTTT. This chain links TRBV19 with TRBJ1-6; D is uncertain. CDR1 and CDR2 (germline): LNHDA, SQIVND (reference sequence). The CDR3 is 14 residues long. V was pared by 3 bases and J by 6 bases, with 9 bases between.

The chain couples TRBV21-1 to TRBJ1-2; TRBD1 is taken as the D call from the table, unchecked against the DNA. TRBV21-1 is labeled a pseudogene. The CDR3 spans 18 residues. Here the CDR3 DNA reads TGTGCCAGCACCTACTCCCGGGACAGGGTTTCTCCCATCTATGGCTACACCTTC. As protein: CASTYSRDRVSPIYGYTF.

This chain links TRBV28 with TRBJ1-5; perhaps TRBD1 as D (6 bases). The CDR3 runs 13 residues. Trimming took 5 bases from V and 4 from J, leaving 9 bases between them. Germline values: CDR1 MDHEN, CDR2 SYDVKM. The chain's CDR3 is CASSQDRNQPQHF. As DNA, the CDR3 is TGTGCCAGCAGTCAGGACAGAAATCAGCCCCAGCATTTT.